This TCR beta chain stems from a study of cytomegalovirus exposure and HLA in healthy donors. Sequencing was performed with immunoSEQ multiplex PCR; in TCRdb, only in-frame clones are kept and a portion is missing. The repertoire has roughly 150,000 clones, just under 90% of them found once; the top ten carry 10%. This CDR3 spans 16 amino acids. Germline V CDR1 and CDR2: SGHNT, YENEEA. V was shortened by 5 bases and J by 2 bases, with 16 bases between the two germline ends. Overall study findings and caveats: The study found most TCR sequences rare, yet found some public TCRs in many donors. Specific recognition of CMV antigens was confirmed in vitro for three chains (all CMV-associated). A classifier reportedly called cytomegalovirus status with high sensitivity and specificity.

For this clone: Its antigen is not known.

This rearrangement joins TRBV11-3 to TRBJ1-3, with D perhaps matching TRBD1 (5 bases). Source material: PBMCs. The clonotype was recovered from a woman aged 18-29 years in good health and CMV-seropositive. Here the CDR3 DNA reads TGTGCCAGCAGCGGCACGGGGGGGGAACCTGGAAACACCATATATTTT. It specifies CASSGTGGEPGNTIYF.